The 13 T cell receptor beta chains reported below all come from one sample, sequenced in a study of cytomegalovirus exposure and HLA in healthy donors. Some clones are missing from TCRdb's copy, which holds only in-frame ones; the method was immunoSEQ multiplex PCR. The table has 110,000 or so clones, around 88% seen once. The sample comprised PBMCs. The origin of the receptors is a man aged 18 to 30 in good health and CMV-seronegative.

The CDR3 is CASRRDSHNEQFF. The CDR3 bases are TGTGCCAGCAGGAGGGACAGTCACAATGAGCAGTTCTTC. This chain links TRBV2 with TRBJ2-1, with TRBD1 identical over 7 bases. The CDR3 is 13 amino acids. Trimming removed 6 bases from V and 5 bases from J; junction bases left unmatched: 4. CDR1 and CDR2 from the germline V gene are SNHLY and FYNNEI. Together with reference TRBV2 and TRBJ2-1, the CDR3 gives the full variable domain: EPEVTQTPSHQVTQMGQEVILRCVPISNHLYFYWYRQILGQKVEFLVSFYNNEISEKSEIFDDQFSVERPDGSNFTLKIRSTKLEDSAMYFCASRRDSHNEQFFGPGTRLTVL.

The V gene is TRBV9, the J gene TRBJ2-5; the D gene is possibly TRBD1 (6 bases). Trimming shortened V by 5 bases and J by 4 bases, and 18 bases separated the two germline ends. The CDR3 spans 15 residues. CDR1 is SGDLS and CDR2 is YYNGEE in the germline V gene. The CDR3 nucleotides read TGTGCCAGCAGTGTGAGGGGACACTTGAGAGAGACCCAGTACTTC. This translates into CASSVRGHLRETQYF.

This rearrangement joins TRBV2 to TRBJ1-5; D unclear. The V end was cut by 4 bases, the J end by 7 bases, with 11 bases between. CDR3 size: 13 residues. Germline-derived CDR1 and CDR2 are SNHLY and FYNNEI. CDR3 residues: CASSVKIGQPQHF. CDR3 DNA sequence: TGTGCCAGCAGTGTAAAGATCGGGCAGCCCCAGCATTTT.

The chain has TRBV5-1 and TRBJ2-7; tentatively, D is TRBD1 (6 bases). The germline V gene has CDR1 SGHRS and CDR2 YFSETQ. The CDR3 runs to 15 residues. The V and J ends lost 0 bases and 5 bases respectively, with 15 bases between them. The CDR3 is CASSLGIGRDNEQYF. As DNA, the CDR3 is TGCGCCAGCAGCTTGGGTATCGGACGGGACAACGAGCAGTACTTC.

V usage is TRBV6-5 and J usage is TRBJ2-7, with 7 nucleotides matching TRBD2. Per germline, CDR1 MNHEY and CDR2 SVGAGI. V was clipped by 4 bases and J by 4 bases; unmatched bases: 10. This CDR3 contains 15 residues. The CDR3 loop reads CASSLEGRGVYEQYF. The CDR3 DNA follows: TGTGCCAGCAGTTTAGAAGGGAGGGGTGTGTACGAGCAGTACTTC.

The rearrangement links TRBV18 to TRBJ1-5; 12 bases line up with TRBD1. The CDR3 spans 16 residues. Germline assignment: CDR1 KGHSH and CDR2 LQKENI. After removal of 3 bases from V and 6 bases from J, the junction contained 6 bases not matched to a gene. The CDR3 protein is CASSPRGQGARQPQHF. The DNA of the CDR3 is TGTGCCAGCTCACCGCGGGGACAGGGGGCGCGTCAGCCCCAGCATTTT.

This chain connects TRBV19 to TRBJ1-1, with 7 bases fitting TRBD1. Germline V gene data show CDR1 as LNHDA and CDR2 as SQIVND (reference sequence). The CDR3 is made up of 15 amino acids. The junction had 11 bases not matched to a gene; V was cut back by 8 bases and J by 2 bases. CDR3 in DNA: TGTGCCAGTTCCGATAGGAGGGGGCAAAACACTGAAGCTTTCTTT. It encodes CASSDRRGQNTEAFF. Full variable domain (outside the CDR3, taken from reference TRBV19 and TRBJ1-1): DGGITQSPKYLFRKEGQNVTLSCEQNLNHDAMYWYRQDPGQGLRLIYYSQIVNDFQKGDIAEGYSVSREKKESFPLTVTSAQKNPTAFYLCASSDRRGQNTEAFFGQGTRLTVV.

This sequence joins TRBV18 and TRBJ1-5; the D gene is possibly TRBD1 (5 bases). Germline V gives CDR1 KGHSH, CDR2 LQKENI. V gave up 1 base and J gave up 0 bases, with 10 bases separating them. CDR3 size: 16 residues. The CDR3 DNA reads TGTGCCAGCTCACCACGTACGACAGATAGCAATCAGCCCCAGCATTTT. This gives the protein CASSPRTTDSNQPQHF.

On this clone: The junction and the germline gene differ at one end; a read error may be behind it. Distinct nucleotide sequences in the sample also encode this CDR3. The genes are TRBV2 and TRBJ1-2; tentatively, D is TRBD1 (6 bases). CDR1 is SNHLY and CDR2 is FYNNEI in the germline V gene. The CDR3 sequence is 15 residues long. The CDR3 DNA reads TGTGCCAGCAGTGATACGCAACAGGGAATTTATGGTTACACCTTC. Residues: CASSDTQQGIYGYTF.

V gene TRBV27 combines with J gene TRBJ2-1; the match to TRBD2 covers 7 bases. CDR3 length: 15 residues. J was trimmed by 7 bases and V by 5 bases; bases with no gene match: 11. CDR1 is MNHEY and CDR2 is SMNVEV in the germline V gene (reference sequence). CDR3 protein: CASSPIPGGSNEQFF. CDR3 sequence (DNA): TGTGCCAGCAGTCCAATCCCTGGCGGGAGTAATGAGCAGTTCTTC.

This clone was recorded once. CDR3 sequence: CASGLVLTGLDTGELFF. The CDR3, as DNA: TGTGCTAGTGGTTTGGTACTTACAGGGCTGGACACCGGGGAGCTGTTTTTT. The chain carries TRBV12-5 and TRBJ2-2; D is perhaps TRBD1 (6 bases). This CDR3 has 17 residues. The V gene lost 0 bases and the J gene lost 3 bases, with 14 bases spanning the gap. Germline V CDR1 and CDR2: LGHNT, FRNRAP.

The sample holds one count of this clone. This chain uses TRBV28 with TRBJ2-3; a possible D gene is TRBD2 (6 bases). The CDR3 is 18 residues long. Germline assignment: CDR1 MDHEN and CDR2 SYDVKM. Trimming stripped 3 bases from V and 0 bases from J, with 19 bases between. The CDR3 nucleotides are TGTGCCAGCAGTTTCCCCTCGGCTGGGGACTCTAGCACAGATACGCAGTATTTT. Protein sequence: CASSFPSAGDSSTDTQYF.

The chain couples TRBV15 to TRBJ2-3; 7 nucleotides align to TRBD2. The ends lost 8 bases at V and 1 base at J; junction bases unmatched: 12. This CDR3 has 16 amino acids. CDR1 and CDR2 from the germline V gene are LNHNV and YYDKDF (reference sequence). The CDR3 reads CATGDRTSVGTDTQYF. The CDR3 nucleotides are TGTGCCACCGGTGATCGGACTAGTGTGGGCACAGATACGCAGTATTTT.